This T cell receptor beta chain stems from a study of blood T cell repertoires in COVID-19. The wider study: The samples span acute and convalescent COVID-19 from the United States, Italy and Spain. T cells, B-cell-depleted T cells, or PBMCs supplied cDNA or gDNA.

Original processing notes: Reference gene primer amplification gave estimated nucleated cell counts. Profiling relied on immunoSEQ multiplex PCR, and the TCRdb table lists in-frame clones only, not all of them. V, J and clone size are taken as reported in that table, and D and trimming were inferred from the DNA itself. The table lists about 73,000 clones, 70% to 75% of them singletons. V lost 3 bases and J lost 9; bases outside the gene matches: 10. Germline assignment: CDR1 DFQATT and CDR2 SNEGSKA (reference sequence). The CDR3 runs to 14 residues. Sequencing was done on a sample of peripheral blood. This sequence joins TRBV20-1 and TRBJ2-1, with TRBD1 identical over 8 bases. This TCR derives from a man in his sixties with acute or convalescent COVID-19. In DNA, the CDR3 is TGCAGTGCTAGTGGACAGGGTACCCTCGGTGAGCAGTTCTTC. This gives the protein CSASGQGTLGEQFF.